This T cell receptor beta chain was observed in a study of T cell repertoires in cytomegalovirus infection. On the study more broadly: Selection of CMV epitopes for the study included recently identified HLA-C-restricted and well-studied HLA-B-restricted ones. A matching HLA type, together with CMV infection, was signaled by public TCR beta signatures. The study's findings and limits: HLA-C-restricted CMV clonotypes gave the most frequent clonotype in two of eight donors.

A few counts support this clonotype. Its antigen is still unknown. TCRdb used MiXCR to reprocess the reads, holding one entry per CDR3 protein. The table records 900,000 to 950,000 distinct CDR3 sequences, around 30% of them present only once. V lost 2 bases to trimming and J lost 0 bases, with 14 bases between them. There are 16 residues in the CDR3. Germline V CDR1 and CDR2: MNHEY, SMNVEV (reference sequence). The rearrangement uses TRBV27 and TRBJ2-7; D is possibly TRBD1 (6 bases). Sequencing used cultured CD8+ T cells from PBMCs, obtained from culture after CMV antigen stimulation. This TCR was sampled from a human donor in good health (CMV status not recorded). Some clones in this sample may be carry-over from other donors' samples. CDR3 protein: CASSLVGTSTSYEQYF. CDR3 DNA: TGTGCCAGCAGTTTAGTCGGGACATCAACCTCCTACGAGCAGTACTTC.